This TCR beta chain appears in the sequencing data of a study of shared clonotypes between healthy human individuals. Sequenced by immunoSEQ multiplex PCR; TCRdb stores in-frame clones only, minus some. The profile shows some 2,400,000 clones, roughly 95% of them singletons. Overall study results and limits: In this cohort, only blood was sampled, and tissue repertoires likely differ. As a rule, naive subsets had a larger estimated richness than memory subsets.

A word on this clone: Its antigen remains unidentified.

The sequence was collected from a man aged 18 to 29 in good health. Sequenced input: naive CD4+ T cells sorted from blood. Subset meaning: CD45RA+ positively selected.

Written as DNA, the CDR3 is TGCGCCAGCAGCTTGAATATAAGGGGCTCCTATAATTCACCCCTCCACTTT. As protein: CASSLNIRGSYNSPLHF. This sequence joins TRBV5-1 and TRBJ1-6; D possibly corresponds to TRBD1 (5 bases). The V end was cut by 1 base, the J end by 0 bases, with 11 bases between. The CDR3 is 17 residues long. Germline V gene sequence: CDR1 SGHRS, CDR2 YFSETQ.